The entry that follows covers one TCR beta chain sequence. Its cognate antigen is unknown. The data were obtained in a study of T cell responses to AZD1222 COVID-19 vaccine. Study-wide results and limits: Within unmutated variant regions lay the reported targets of nearly half of spike-specific TCRs. Mostly white British, mostly female donors; authors suggested clonal diversity may be underestimated. Along spike, vaccine-associated CD4 TCRs were found throughout, with dominance at 160-218 and 743-854.

Assay: immunoSEQ multiplex PCR; the TCRdb copy retains only in-frame clones and omits some. This table has some 90,000 clones, about 88% appearing once. Germline CDR1 is MRHNA and CDR2 is SNTAGT. The CDR3 consists of 13 residues. Trimming removed 4 bases from V and 5 bases from J, with 11 bases in between. Material: peripheral blood, obtained on day 0 of AZD1222 vaccination. The J gene is TRBJ2-5, the V gene TRBV6-4; possibly TRBD2 for D (6 bases). The receptor was isolated from an adult in good health. CDR3 nucleotides: TGTGCCAGCAGTGCTTCGGGGGTTGAGACCCAGTACTTC. Translating it yields CASSASGVETQYF.